The clone carrying this T cell receptor beta chain was detected a few times. Antigen unknown. Measured with immunoSEQ multiplex PCR; TCRdb has only the in-frame clones, and not every one. The table lists approximately 75,000 clones, about 80% of them singletons. The sample belongs to a study of T cell clones after liver transplantation. Study background: Liver transplant recipients had immunosuppression withdrawal attempted within 2 years. TCRbeta sequencing after a pre-transplant mixed lymphocyte reaction identified graft-donor-reactive clones, later tracked in post-transplant blood.

Germline assignment: CDR1 SGDLS and CDR2 YYNGEE. V was trimmed by 3 bases and J by 3 bases, leaving 21 bases between them. CDR3 size: 18 residues. Findings of the study overall: Post-transplant, graft-donor-reactive CD4 TCRbeta sequences in blood dropped significantly in 5 of 8 subjects. Rather than being deleted, graft donor-reactive T cells may have moved into the graft.

This chain joins TRBV9 and TRBJ2-2, with TRBD2 as a possible D gene (5 bases). The TCR comes from a human patient who received a liver transplant. Some T cells may trace back to the graft donor. The sample here was CD4+ T cells from blood, taken 12 months after liver transplant. The CDR3 DNA follows: TGTGCCAGCAGCGAGGGTTCCGGGATCCCAGAGGACACCGGGGAGCTGTTTTTT. This encodes CASSEGSGIPEDTGELFF.